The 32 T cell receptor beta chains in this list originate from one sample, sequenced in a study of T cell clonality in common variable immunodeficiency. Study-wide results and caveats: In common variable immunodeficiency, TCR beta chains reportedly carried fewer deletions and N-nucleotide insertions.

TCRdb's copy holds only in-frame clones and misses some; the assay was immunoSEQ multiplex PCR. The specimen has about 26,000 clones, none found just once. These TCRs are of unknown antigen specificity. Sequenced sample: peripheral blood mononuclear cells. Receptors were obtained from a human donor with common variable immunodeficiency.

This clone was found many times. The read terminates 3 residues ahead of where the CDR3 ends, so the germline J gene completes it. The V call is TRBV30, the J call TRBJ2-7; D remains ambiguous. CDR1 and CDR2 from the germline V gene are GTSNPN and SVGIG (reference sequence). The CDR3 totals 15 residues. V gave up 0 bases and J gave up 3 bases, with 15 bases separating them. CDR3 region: CAWSVGPRRNYEQYF. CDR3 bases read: TGTGCCTGGAGTGTAGGGCCCCGTCGGAACTACGAG.

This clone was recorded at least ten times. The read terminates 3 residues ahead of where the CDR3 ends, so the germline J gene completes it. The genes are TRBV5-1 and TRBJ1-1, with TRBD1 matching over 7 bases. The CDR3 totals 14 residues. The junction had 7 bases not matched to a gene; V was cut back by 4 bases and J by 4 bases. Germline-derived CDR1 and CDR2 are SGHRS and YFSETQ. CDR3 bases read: TGCGCCAGCAGCCCCAGGGGGATATCCACTGAA. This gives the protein CASSPRGISTE. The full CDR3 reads CASSPRGISTEAFF.

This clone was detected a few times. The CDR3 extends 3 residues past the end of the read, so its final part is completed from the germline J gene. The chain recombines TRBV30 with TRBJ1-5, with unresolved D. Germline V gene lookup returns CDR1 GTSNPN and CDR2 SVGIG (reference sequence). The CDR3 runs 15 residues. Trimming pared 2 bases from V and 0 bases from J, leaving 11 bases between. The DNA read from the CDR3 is TGTGCCTGGAGTTTTTCGCGGGTTAGCAATCAGCCC. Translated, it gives CAWSFSRVSNQP. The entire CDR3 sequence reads CAWSFSRVSNQPQHF.

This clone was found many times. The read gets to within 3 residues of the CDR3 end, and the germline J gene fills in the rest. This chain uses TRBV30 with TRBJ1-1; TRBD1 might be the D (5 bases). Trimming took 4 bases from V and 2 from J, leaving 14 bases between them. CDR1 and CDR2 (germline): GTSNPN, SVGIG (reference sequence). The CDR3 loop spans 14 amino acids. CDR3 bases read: TGTGCCTGGAAGTGGGGCGGATTCAACACTGAA. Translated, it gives CAWKWGGFNTE. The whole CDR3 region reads CAWKWGGFNTEAFF. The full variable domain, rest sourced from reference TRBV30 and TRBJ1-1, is SQTIHQWPATLVQPVGSPLSLECTVEGTSNPNLYWYRQAAGRGLQLLFYSVGIGQISSEVPQNLSASRPQDRQFILSSKKLLLSDSGFYLCAWKWGGFNTEAFFGQGTRLTVV.

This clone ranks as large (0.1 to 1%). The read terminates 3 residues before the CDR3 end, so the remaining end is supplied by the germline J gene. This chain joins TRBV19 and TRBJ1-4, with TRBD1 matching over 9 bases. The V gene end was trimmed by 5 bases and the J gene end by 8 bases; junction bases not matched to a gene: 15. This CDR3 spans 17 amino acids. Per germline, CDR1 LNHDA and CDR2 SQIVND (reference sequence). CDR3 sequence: CASSGRDRDYFQEKLFF. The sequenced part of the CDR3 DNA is TGTGCCAGTAGTGGCCGGGACAGGGACTATTTTCAGGAAAAA.

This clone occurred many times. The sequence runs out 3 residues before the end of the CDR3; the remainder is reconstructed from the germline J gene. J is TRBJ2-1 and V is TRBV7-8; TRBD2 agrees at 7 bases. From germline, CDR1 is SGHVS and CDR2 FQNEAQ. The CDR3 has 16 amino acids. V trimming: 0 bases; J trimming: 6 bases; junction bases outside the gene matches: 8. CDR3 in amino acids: CASSLAWLAASNEQFF. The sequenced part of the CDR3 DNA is TGTGCCAGCAGCTTAGCGTGGCTAGCGGCCAGCAATGAG. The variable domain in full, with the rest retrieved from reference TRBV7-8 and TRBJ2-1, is GAGVSQSPRYKVAKRGQDVALRCDPISGHVSLFWYQQALGQGPEFLTYFQNEAQLDKSGLPSDRFFAERPEGSVSTLKIQRTQQEDSAVYLCASSLAWLAASNEQFFGPGTRLTVL.

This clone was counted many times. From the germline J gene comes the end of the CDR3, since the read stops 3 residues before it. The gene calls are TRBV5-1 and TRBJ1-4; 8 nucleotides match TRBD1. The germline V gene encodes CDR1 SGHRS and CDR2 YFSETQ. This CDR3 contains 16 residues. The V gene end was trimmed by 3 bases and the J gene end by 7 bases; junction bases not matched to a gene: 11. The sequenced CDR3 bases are TGCGCCAGCAGCTGGGCGGGACAGGATGCTCTTGAAAAA. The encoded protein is CASSWAGQDALEK. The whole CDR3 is CASSWAGQDALEKLFF.

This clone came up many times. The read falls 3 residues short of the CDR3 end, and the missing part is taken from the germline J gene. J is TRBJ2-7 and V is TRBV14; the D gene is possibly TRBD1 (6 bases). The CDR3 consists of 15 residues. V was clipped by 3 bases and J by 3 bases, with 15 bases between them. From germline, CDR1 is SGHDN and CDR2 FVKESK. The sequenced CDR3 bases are TGTGCCAGCAGCCAGGGGGCCGCCCAATACTACGAG. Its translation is CASSQGAAQYYE. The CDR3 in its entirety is CASSQGAAQYYEQYF.

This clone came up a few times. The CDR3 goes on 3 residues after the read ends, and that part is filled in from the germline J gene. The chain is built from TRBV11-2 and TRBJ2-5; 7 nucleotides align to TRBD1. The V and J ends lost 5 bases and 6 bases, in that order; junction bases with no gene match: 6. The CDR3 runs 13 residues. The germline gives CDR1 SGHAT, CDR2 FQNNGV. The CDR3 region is CASSEQGIKTQYF. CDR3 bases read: TGTGCCAGCAGCGAACAGGGGATCAAGACC.

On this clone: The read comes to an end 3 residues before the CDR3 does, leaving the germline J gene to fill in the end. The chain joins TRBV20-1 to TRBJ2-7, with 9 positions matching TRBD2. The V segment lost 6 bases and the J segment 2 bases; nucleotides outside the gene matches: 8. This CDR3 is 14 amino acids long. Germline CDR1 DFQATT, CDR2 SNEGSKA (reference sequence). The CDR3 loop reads CSARASGTTYEQYF. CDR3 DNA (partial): TGCAGTGCCAGGGCTAGCGGGACCACCTACGAG.

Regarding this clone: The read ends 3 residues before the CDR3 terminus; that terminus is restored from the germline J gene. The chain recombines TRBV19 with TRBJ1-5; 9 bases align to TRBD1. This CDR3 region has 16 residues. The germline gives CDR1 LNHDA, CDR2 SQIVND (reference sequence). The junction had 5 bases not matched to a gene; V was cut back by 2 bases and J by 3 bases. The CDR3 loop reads CASSIRGQGFNQPQHF. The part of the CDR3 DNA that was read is TGTGCCAGTAGTATAAGGGGACAGGGTTTCAATCAGCCC.

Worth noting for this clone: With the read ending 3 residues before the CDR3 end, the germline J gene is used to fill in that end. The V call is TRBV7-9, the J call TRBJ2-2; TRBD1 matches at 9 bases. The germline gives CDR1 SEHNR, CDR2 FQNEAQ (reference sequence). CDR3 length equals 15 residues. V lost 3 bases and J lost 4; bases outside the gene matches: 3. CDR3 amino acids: CASSFKQGATGELFF. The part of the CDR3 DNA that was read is TGTGCCAGCAGCTTTAAACAGGGGGCCACCGGGGAG.

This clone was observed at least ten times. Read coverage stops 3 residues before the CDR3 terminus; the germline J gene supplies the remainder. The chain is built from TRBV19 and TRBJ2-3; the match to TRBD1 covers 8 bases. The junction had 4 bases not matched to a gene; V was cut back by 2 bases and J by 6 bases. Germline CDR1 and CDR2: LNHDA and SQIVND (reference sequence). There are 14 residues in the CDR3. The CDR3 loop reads CASSIPGGRDTQYF. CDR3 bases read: TGTGCCAGTAGTATACCAGGGGGCCGGGATACG.

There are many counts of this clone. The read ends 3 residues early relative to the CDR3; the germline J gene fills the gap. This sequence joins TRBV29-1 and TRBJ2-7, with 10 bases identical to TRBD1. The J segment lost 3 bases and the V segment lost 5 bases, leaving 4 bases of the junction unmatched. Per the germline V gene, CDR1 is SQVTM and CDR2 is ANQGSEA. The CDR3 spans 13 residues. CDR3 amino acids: CSVNGQGVYEQYF. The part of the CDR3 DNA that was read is TGCAGCGTTAACGGACAGGGGGTCTACGAG.

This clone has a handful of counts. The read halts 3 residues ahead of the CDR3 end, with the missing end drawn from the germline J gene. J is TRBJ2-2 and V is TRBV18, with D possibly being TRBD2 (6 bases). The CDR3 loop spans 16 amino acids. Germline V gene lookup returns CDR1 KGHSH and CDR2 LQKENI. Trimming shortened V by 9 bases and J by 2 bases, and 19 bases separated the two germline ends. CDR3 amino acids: CASPTSEGLNTGELFF. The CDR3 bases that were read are TGTGCCAGTCCTACGTCGGAGGGGCTCAACACCGGGGAG.

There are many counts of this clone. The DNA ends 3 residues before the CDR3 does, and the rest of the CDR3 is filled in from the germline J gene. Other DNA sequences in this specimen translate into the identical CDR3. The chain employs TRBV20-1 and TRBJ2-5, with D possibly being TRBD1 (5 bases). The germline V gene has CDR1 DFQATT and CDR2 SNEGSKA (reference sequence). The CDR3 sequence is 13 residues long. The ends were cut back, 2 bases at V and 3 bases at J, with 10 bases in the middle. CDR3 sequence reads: CSARPAGKETQYF. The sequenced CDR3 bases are TGCAGTGCTAGACCGGCAGGGAAAGAGACC.

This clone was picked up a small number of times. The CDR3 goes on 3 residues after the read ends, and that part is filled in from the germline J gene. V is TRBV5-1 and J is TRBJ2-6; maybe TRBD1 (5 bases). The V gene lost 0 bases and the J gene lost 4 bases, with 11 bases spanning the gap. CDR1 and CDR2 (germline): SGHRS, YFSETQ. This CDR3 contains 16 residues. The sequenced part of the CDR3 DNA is TGCGCCAGCAGCTTGGTACCAGGGTCCGGGGCCAACGTC. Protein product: CASSLVPGSGANV. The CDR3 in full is CASSLVPGSGANVLTF.

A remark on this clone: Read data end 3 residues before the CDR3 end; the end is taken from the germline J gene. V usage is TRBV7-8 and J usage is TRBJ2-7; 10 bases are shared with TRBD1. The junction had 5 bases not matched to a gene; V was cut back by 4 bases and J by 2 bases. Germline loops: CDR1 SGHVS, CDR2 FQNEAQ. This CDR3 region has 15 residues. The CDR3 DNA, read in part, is TGTGCCAGCAGCTCGGACAGGGGGAAGACCTACGAG. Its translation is CASSSDRGKTYE. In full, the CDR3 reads CASSSDRGKTYEQYF.

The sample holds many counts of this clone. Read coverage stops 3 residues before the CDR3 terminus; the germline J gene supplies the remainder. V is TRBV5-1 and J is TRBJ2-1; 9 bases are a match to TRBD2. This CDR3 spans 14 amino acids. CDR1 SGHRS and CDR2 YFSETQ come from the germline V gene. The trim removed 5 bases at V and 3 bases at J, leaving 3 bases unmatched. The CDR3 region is CASRREGNYNEQFF. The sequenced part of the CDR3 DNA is TGCGCCAGCAGGCGGGAGGGAAACTACAATGAG.

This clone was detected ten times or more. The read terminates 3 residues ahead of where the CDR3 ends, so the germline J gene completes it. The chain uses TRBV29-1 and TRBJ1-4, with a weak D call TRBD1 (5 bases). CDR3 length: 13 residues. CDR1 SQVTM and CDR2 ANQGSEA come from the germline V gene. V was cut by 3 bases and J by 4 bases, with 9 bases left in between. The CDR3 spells CSVDMGLNEKLFF. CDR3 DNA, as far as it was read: TGCAGCGTTGATATGGGACTTAATGAAAAA.

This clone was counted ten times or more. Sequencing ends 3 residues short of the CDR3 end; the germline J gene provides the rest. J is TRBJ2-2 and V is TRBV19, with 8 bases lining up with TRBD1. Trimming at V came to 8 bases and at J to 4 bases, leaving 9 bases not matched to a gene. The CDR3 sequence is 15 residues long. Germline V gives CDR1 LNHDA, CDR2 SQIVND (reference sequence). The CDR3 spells CASVPGQVFTGELFF. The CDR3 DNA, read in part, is TGTGCCAGTGTCCCGGGACAGGTGTTCACCGGGGAG.

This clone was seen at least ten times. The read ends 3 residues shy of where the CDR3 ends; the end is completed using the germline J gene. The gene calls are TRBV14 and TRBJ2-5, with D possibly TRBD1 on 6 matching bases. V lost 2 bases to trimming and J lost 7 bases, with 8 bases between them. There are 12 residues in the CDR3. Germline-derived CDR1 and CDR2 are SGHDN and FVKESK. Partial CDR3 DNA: TGTGCCAGCAGCCAACGACAGGCGACC. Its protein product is CASSQRQAT. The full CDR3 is CASSQRQATQYF.

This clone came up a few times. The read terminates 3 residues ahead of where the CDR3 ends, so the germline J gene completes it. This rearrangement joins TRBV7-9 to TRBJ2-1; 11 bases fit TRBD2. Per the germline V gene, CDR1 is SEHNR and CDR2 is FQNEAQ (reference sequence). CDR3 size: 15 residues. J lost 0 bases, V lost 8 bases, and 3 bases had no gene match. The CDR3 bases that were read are TGTGCCAGCCGACTAGCGGGATCCTCCTACAATGAG. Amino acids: CASRLAGSSYNE. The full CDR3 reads CASRLAGSSYNEQFF.

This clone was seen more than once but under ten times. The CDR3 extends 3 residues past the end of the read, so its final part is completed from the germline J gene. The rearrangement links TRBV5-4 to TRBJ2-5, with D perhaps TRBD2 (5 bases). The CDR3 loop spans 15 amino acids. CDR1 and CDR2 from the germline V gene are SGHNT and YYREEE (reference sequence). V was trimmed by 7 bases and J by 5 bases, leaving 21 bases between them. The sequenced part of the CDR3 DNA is TGTGCCAGCGAGCCGAAAGAAAAAAGAGGGGAGACC. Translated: CASEPKEKRGET. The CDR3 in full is CASEPKEKRGETQYF. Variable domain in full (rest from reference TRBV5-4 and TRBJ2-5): ETGVTQSPTHLIKTRGQQVTLRCSSQSGHNTVSWYQQALGQGPQFIFQYYREEENGRGNFPPRFSGLQFPNYSSELNVNALELDDSALYLCASEPKEKRGETQYFGPGTRLLVL.

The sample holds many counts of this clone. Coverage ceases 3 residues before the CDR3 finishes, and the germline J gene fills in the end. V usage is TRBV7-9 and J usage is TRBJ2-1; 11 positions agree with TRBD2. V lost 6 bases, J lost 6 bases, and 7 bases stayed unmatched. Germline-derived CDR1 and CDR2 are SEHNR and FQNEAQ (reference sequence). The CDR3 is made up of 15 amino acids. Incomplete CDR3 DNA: TGTGCCAGCAGTCACACTAGCGGGAGTCTCAATGAG. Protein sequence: CASSHTSGSLNE. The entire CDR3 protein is CASSHTSGSLNEQFF.

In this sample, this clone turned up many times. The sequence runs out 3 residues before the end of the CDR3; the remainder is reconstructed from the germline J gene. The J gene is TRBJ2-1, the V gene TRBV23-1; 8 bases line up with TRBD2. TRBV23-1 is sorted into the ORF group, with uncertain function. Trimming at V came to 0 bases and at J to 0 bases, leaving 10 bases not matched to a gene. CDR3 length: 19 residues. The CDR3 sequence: CASSQSQAGDFSSYNEQFF. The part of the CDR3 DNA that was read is TGCGCCAGCAGTCAATCGCAAGCGGGAGACTTTAGCTCCTACAATGAG.

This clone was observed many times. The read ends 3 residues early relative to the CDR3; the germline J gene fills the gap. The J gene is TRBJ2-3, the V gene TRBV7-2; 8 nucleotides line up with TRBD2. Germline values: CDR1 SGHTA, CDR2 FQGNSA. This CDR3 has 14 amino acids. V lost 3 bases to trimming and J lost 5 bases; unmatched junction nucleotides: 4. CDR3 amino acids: CASSFRSGIDTQYF. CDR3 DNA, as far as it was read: TGTGCCAGCAGCTTCCGTAGCGGGATAGATACG.

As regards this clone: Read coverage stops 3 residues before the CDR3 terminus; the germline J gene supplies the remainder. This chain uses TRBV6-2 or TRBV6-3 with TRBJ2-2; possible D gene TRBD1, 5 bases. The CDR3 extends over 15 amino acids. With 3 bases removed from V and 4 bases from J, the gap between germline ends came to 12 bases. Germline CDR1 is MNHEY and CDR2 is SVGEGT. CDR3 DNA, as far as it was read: TGTGCCAGCAGTTATAATTGGCAGGGCACCGGGGAG. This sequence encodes CASSYNWQGTGE. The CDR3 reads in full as CASSYNWQGTGELFF.

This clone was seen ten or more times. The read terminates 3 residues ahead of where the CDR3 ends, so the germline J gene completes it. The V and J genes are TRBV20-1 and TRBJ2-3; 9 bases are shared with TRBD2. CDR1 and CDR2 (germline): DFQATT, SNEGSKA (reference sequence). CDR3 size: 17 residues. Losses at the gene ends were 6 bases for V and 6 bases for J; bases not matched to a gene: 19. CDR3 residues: CSAQTTQRGVLRDTQYF. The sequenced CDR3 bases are TGCAGTGCCCAGACTACGCAGCGGGGGGTCCTCCGGGATACG.

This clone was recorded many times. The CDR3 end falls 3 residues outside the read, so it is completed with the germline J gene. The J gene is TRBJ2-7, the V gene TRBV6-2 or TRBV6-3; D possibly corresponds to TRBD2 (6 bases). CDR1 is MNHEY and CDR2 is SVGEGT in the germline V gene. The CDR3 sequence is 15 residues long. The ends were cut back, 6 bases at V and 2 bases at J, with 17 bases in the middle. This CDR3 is CASRPLAVVAYEQYF. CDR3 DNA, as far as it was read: TGTGCCAGCAGACCACTAGCTGTGGTAGCCTACGAG.

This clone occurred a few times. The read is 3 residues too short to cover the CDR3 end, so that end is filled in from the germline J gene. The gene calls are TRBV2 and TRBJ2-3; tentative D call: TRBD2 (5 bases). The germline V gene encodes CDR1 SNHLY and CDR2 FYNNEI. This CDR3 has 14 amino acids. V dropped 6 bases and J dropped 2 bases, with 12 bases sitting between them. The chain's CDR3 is CASRGGYDTDTQYF. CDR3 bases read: TGTGCCAGCAGAGGCGGGTACGACACAGATACG. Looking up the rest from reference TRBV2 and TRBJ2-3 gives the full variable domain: EPEVTQTPSHQVTQMGQEVILRCVPISNHLYFYWYRQILGQKVEFLVSFYNNEISEKSEIFDDQFSVERPDGSNFTLKIRSTKLEDSAMYFCASRGGYDTDTQYFGPGTRLTVL.

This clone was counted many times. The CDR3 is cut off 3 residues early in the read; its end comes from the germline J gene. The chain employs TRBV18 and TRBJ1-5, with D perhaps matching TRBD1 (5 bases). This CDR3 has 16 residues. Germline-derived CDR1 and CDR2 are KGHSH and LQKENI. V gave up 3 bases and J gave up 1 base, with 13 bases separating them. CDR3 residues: CASSPPPGDSNQPQHF. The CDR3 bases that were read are TGTGCCAGCTCACCGCCACCGGGGGACAGCAATCAGCCC.